This T cell receptor (beta chain) was profiled in a study of identical twins. V was clipped by 7 bases and J by 2 bases; unmatched bases: 5. CDR3 size: 14 residues. This clonotype was seen at least ten times. Donors were all healthy Caucasians. A universal primer site was created by template switching, with the cDNA bearing unique molecular identifiers. Via MiXCR, TCRdb re-called the 5' RACE reads, giving one row per CDR3 protein. The table lists about 150,000 distinct CDR3 sequences, around 3.5% of them singletons. V and J are TRBV12-3 or TRBV12-4 and TRBJ1-2; 9 nucleotides align to TRBD1. Sequenced sample: memory T cells sorted from blood. This TCR was recovered from a man aged 18 to 30 in good health. CDR3 DNA: TGTGCCAGCACCCCGGGACAGGGAAACTATGGCTACACCTTC. This translates into CASTPGQGNYGYTF.